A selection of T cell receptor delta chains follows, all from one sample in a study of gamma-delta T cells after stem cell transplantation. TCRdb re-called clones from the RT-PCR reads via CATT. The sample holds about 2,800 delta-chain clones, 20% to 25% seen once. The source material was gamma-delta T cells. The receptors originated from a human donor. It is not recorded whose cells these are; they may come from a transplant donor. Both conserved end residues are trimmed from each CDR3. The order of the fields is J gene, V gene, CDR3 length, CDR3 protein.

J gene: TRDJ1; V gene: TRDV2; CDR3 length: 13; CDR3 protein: ACDNLGDTSDKLI
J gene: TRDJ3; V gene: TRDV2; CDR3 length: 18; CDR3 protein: ACDTLLGTGTSWDTRQMF
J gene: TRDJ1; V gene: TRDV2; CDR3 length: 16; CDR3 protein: ACDNLAGGSRDTDKLI
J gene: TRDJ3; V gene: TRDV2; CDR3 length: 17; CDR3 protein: ACDTVGGSSSWDTRQMF
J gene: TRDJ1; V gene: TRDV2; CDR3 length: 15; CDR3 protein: ACDNTGGPSSTDKLI
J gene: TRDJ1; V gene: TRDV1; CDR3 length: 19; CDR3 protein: ALGSGLPIHWGIRDTDKLI
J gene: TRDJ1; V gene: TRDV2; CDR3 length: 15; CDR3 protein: ACDPVNTGGYTDKLI
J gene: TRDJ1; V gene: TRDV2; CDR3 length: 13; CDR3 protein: ACDPLDKYTDKLI
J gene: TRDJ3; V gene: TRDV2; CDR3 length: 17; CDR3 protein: ACVPWGNERSWDTRQMF
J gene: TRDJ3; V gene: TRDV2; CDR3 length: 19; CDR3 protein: ACDTLYWGNPPTWDTRQMF
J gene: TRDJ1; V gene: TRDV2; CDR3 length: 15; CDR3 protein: ACEPLLGDSPADKLI
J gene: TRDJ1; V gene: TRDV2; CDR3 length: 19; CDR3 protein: ACDRLLPTSLGDTDGDKLI